The sequence of this T cell receptor beta chain was determined in a study of T cell changes during pregnancy in multiple sclerosis. Germline values: CDR1 SGHTA, CDR2 FQGNSA. V lost 2 bases to trimming and J lost 9 bases, with 20 bases between them. The CDR3 is 16 amino acids. Generated by immunoSEQ multiplex PCR, the TCRdb table keeps only in-frame clones and is missing some. The table includes 15,000 to 20,000 clones, almost 96% detected once. The chain joins TRBV7-2 to TRBJ2-1; D is ambiguous. Here the sequenced sample was peripheral blood, taken in the third trimester of pregnancy. This clonotype was sampled from a female donor with multiple sclerosis, enrolled in a pregnancy study. The DNA for the CDR3 is TGTGCCAGCAGCTTATCGCCGGTGACTGGAGTTGGTGAGCAGTTCTTC. Its protein is CASSLSPVTGVGEQFF.